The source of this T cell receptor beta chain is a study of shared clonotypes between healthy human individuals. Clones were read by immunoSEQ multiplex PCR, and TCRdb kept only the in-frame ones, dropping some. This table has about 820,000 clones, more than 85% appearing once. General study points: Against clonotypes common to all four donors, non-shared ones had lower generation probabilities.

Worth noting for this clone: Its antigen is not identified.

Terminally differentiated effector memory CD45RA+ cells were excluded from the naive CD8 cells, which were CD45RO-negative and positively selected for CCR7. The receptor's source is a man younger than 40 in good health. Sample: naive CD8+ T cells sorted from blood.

The CDR3 nucleotides read TGTGCCAGTAGTATAGTGGGACAGCCCTACAATGAGCAGTTCTTC. Protein: CASSIVGQPYNEQFF. The gene calls are TRBV19 and TRBJ2-1; 7 bases match TRBD1. The CDR3 spans 15 residues. Germline values: CDR1 LNHDA, CDR2 SQIVND (reference sequence). V was clipped by 1 base and J by 2 bases; unmatched bases: 2.